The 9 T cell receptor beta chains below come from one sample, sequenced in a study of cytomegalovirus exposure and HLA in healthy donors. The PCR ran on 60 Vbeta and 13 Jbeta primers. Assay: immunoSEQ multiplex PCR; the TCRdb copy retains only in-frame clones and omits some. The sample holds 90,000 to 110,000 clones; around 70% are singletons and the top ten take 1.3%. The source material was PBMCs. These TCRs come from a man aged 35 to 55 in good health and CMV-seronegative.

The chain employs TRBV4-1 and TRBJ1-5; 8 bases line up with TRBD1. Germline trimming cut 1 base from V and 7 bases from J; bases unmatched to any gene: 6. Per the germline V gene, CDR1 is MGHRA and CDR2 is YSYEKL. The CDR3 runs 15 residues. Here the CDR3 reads CASSQGDRGGQPQHF. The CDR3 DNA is TGCGCCAGCAGCCAAGGTGACAGGGGTGGCCAGCCCCAGCATTTT.

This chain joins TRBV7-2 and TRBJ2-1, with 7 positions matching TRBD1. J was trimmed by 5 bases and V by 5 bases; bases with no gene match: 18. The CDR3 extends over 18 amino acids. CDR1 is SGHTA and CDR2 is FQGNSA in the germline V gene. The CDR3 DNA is TGTGCCAGCAGCCGCCGGGGACAGCAAAATCCACTTCACAATGAGCAGTTCTTC. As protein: CASSRRGQQNPLHNEQFF.

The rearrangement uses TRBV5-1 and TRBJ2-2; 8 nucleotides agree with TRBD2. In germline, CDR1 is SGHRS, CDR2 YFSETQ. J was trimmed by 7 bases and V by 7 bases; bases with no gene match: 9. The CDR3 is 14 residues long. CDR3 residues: CASLGGAAFGELFF. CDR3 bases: TGCGCCAGCCTCGGGGGGGCGGCCTTCGGGGAGCTGTTTTTT.

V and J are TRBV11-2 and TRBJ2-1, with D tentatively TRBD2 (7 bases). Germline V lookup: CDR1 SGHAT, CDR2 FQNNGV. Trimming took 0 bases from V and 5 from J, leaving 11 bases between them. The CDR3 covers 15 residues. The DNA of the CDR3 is TGTGCCAGCAGCTTAGATAGGGGGGGGGACAATGAGCAGTTCTTC. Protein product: CASSLDRGGDNEQFF.

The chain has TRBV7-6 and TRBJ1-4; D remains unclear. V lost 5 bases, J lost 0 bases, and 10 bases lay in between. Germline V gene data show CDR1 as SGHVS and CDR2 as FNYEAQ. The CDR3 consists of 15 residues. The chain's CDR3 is CASSPATATNEKLFF. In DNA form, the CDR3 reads TGTGCCAGCAGCCCAGCGACGGCAACTAATGAAAAACTGTTTTTT.

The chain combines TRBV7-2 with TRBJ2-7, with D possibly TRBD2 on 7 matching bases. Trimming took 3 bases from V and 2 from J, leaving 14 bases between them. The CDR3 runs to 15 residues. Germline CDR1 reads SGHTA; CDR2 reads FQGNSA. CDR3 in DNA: TGTGCCAGCAGCTTTGGGGGCGGGAGTACCTACGAGCAGTACTTC. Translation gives CASSFGGGSTYEQYF.

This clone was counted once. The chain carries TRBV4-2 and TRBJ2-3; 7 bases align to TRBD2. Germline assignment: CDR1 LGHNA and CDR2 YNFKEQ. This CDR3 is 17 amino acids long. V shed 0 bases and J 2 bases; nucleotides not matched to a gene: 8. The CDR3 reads CASSQDLAAYSTDTQYF. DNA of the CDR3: TGTGCCAGCAGCCAAGACCTAGCGGCATATTCCACAGATACGCAGTATTTT.

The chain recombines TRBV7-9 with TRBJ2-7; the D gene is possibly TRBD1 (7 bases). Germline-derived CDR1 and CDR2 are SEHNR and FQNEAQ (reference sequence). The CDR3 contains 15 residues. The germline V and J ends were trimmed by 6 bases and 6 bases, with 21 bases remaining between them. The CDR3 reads CASRPQDREASEQYF. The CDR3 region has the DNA TGTGCCAGCAGGCCACAAGACAGGGAGGCTAGCGAGCAGTACTTC. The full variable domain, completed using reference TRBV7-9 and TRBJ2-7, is DTGVSQNPRHKITKRGQNVTFRCDPISEHNRLYWYRQTLGQGPEFLTYFQNEAQLEKSRLLSDRFSAERPKGSFSTLEIQRTEQGDSAMYLCASRPQDREASEQYFGPGTRLTVT.

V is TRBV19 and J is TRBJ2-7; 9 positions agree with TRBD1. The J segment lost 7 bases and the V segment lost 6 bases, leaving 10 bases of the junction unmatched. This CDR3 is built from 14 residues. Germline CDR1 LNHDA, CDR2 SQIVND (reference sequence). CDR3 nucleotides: TGTGCCAGTAGCTCCGGGACAGGGTTCGAGGAGCAGTACTTC. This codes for CASSSGTGFEEQYF. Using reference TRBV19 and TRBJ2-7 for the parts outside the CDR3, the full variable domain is DGGITQSPKYLFRKEGQNVTLSCEQNLNHDAMYWYRQDPGQGLRLIYYSQIVNDFQKGDIAEGYSVSREKKESFPLTVTSAQKNPTAFYLCASSSGTGFEEQYFGPGTRLTVT.